The 30 T cell receptor beta chains reported below all come from one sample, sequenced in a study of blood T cell repertoires in COVID-19. Sequencing used immunoSEQ multiplex PCR; TCRdb keeps in-frame clones, though not all of them. The profile covers roughly 97,000 clones, with approximately 80% appearing a single time and approximately 6.8% taken by the ten largest. The source material was peripheral blood. The source of these receptors is a man in his 70s with acute or convalescent COVID-19.

This clone was seen more than once but under ten times. The chain carries TRBV7-9 and TRBJ2-7, with TRBD1 as a possible D gene (5 bases). This CDR3 contains 13 residues. Trimming removed 5 bases from V and 3 bases from J, with 11 bases in between. Looked up from germline, CDR1 is SEHNR and CDR2 is FQNEAQ (reference sequence). The CDR3 here is CASSADGHYEQYF. The CDR3 DNA is TGTGCCAGCAGCGCGGATGGACACTACGAGCAGTACTTC.

The rearrangement uses TRBV5-4 and TRBJ2-1; 7 nucleotides align to TRBD1. Germline lookup yields CDR1 SGHNT and CDR2 YYREEE (reference sequence). This CDR3 is 19 amino acids long. Trimming removed 4 bases from V and 7 bases from J; junction bases left unmatched: 23. CDR3 loop: CASSPLISRIRDRENEQFF. DNA for the CDR3: TGTGCCAGCAGCCCGCTGATATCCCGGATCCGGGACAGAGAGAATGAGCAGTTCTTC.

This clone is a singleton in its sample. The V call is TRBV6-1, the J call TRBJ1-4; the match to TRBD1 covers 7 bases. V trimming: 2 bases; J trimming: 7 bases; junction bases outside the gene matches: 10. Germline V lookup: CDR1 MNHNS, CDR2 SASEGT. The CDR3 is 16 residues long. The CDR3 is CASSELGDRVVEKLFF. The CDR3 nucleotides read TGTGCCAGCAGTGAATTAGGAGACAGGGTGGTTGAAAAACTGTTTTTT.

The chain links TRBV5-1 to TRBJ2-3; 16 bases match TRBD2. This CDR3 has 18 amino acids. V dropped 4 bases and J dropped 5; count of bases not matched to a gene: 10. CDR1 is SGHRS, CDR2 YFSETQ, per germline. The CDR3 sequence: CASSPTGTSGGALDTQYF. Here the CDR3 DNA reads TGCGCCAGCAGCCCAACCGGGACTAGCGGGGGGGCGTTAGATACGCAGTATTTT.

This clone was detected only a few times. The gene calls are TRBV7-9 and TRBJ1-1; 8 bases fit TRBD1. The CDR3 totals 17 residues. The V segment lost 5 bases and the J segment 1 base; nucleotides outside the gene matches: 12. Germline V gene lookup returns CDR1 SEHNR and CDR2 FQNEAQ (reference sequence). This chain's CDR3 is CASSLDRGNWGNTEAFF. The CDR3 DNA reads as TGTGCCAGCAGCCTAGACAGGGGCAACTGGGGGAACACTGAAGCTTTCTTT.

This clone was seen only once. This chain connects TRBV5-1 to TRBJ2-3, with 7 bases identical to TRBD2. Losses at the gene ends were 4 bases for V and 3 bases for J; bases not matched to a gene: 8. This CDR3 contains 15 residues. Germline CDR1 SGHRS, CDR2 YFSETQ. Written as DNA, the CDR3 is TGCGCCAGCAGCCTAAGCGGGGTGTCGACAGATACGCAGTATTTT. Translation: CASSLSGVSTDTQYF.

This chain's CDR3 is CASSPPGQGHGYTF. CDR3 sequence (DNA): TGTGCCAGCTCACCACCGGGACAGGGTCATGGCTACACCTTC. The chain has TRBV18 and TRBJ1-2; 9 nucleotides line up with TRBD1. Looked up from germline, CDR1 is KGHSH and CDR2 is LQKENI. There are 14 residues in the CDR3. V lost 0 bases and J lost 6; bases outside the gene matches: 2.

V gene TRBV6-5 combines with J gene TRBJ2-1, with D perhaps matching TRBD1 (5 bases). V shed 5 bases and J shed 7 bases, with 12 bases lying between them. The CDR3 covers 13 residues. Germline V gene sequence: CDR1 MNHEY, CDR2 SVGAGI. The chain's CDR3 is CASSQPGWNEQFF. CDR3 DNA sequence: TGTGCCAGCAGTCAACCAGGGTGGAATGAGCAGTTCTTC.

The chain links TRBV7-2 to TRBJ2-3; D is uncertain. With 1 base removed from V and 8 bases from J, the gap between germline ends came to 10 bases. Germline V gives CDR1 SGHTA, CDR2 FQGNSA. This CDR3 is 13 amino acids long. CDR3 sequence reads: CASSLEETGTQYF. Here the CDR3 DNA reads TGTGCCAGCAGCTTAGAAGAGACGGGTACGCAGTATTTT.

This chain joins TRBV7-6 and TRBJ1-5, with 7 positions matching TRBD1. Germline V gene sequence: CDR1 SGHVS, CDR2 FNYEAQ. V lost 1 base to trimming and J lost 4 bases; unmatched junction nucleotides: 1. The CDR3 extends over 14 amino acids. The CDR3 bases are TGTGCCAGCAGCTTAGACAGGGGTAATCAGCCCCAGCATTTT. It yields the protein CASSLDRGNQPQHF.

This chain connects TRBV2 to TRBJ1-6, with TRBD1 matching 9 bases. The J segment lost 9 bases and the V segment lost 7 bases, leaving 10 bases of the junction unmatched. Germline values: CDR1 SNHLY, CDR2 FYNNEI. The CDR3 covers 15 residues. The CDR3 is CASTDRGKRGSPLHF. The CDR3 nucleotides are TGTGCCAGCACTGACAGGGGGAAACGAGGTTCACCCCTCCACTTT.

This clone was seen only a few times. The CDR3 DNA reads as TGTGCCAGCAGCTTAGGAACTCAGGGGGTGGAAAAACTGTTTTTT. Amino acid sequence: CASSLGTQGVEKLFF. This chain joins TRBV7-9 and TRBJ1-4, with TRBD1 matching 7 bases. V trimming: 1 base; J trimming: 8 bases; junction bases outside the gene matches: 7. The CDR3 loop spans 15 amino acids. From germline, CDR1 is SEHNR and CDR2 FQNEAQ (reference sequence).

The CDR3 bases are TGCGCCAGCAGCCTCGGGTCTCCCTATGGCTACACCTTC. It yields the protein CASSLGSPYGYTF. V gene TRBV4-1 combines with J gene TRBJ1-2; D remains unclear. The V and J ends lost 4 bases and 4 bases respectively, with 10 bases between them. Germline V gene lookup returns CDR1 MGHRA and CDR2 YSYEKL. The CDR3 loop spans 13 amino acids.

The chain combines TRBV28 with TRBJ2-7, with D maybe TRBD2 (7 bases). Looked up from germline, CDR1 is MDHEN and CDR2 is SYDVKM. V dropped 11 bases and J dropped 3 bases, with 20 bases sitting between them. The CDR3 is 14 amino acids. This CDR3 reads CASTQGREFYEQYF. CDR3 coding DNA: TGTGCCTCAACGCAGGGGCGGGAGTTCTACGAGCAGTACTTC.

The V call is TRBV2, the J call TRBJ2-7; 9 bases are a match to TRBD1. Germline values: CDR1 SNHLY, CDR2 FYNNEI. Losses at the gene ends were 5 bases for V and 2 bases for J; bases not matched to a gene: 16. The CDR3 sequence is 18 residues long. This chain's CDR3 is CASSPGQGLKDNPYEQYV. The DNA of the CDR3 is TGTGCCAGCAGTCCCGGACAGGGGTTAAAAGATAATCCCTACGAGCAGTACGTC.

The chain combines TRBV4-1 with TRBJ1-2, with a possible D match to TRBD1 (5 bases). Germline V lookup: CDR1 MGHRA, CDR2 YSYEKL. The V and J ends lost 4 bases and 2 bases respectively, with 26 bases between them. The CDR3 runs to 19 residues. The chain's CDR3 is CASSRQSGPRTGVNYGYTF. CDR3 bases: TGCGCCAGCAGCCGTCAATCAGGGCCACGAACAGGAGTAAACTATGGCTACACCTTC.

The rearrangement links TRBV7-8 to TRBJ1-1; D possibly corresponds to TRBD1 (5 bases). Trimming removed 4 bases from V and 4 bases from J, with 13 bases in between. CDR3 length: 14 residues. Germline V CDR1 and CDR2: SGHVS, FQNEAQ. CDR3 region: CASSSSGRATEAFF. CDR3 DNA sequence: TGTGCCAGCAGCTCGTCAGGGAGGGCCACTGAAGCTTTCTTT.

The genes are TRBV28 and TRBJ2-5; D may be TRBD1 (6 bases). The CDR3 spans 13 residues. CDR1 and CDR2 from the germline V gene are MDHEN and SYDVKM. V was clipped by 8 bases and J by 1 base, with 11 bases between them. The CDR3 is CASRAGAQETQYF. The CDR3, as DNA: TGTGCCAGCCGGGCAGGGGCCCAAGAGACCCAGTACTTC. Based on the CDR3 plus reference TRBV28 and TRBJ2-5, the full variable domain is DVKVTQSSRYLVKRTGEKVFLECVQDMDHENMFWYRQDPGLGLRLIYFSYDVKMKEKGDIPEGYSVSREKKERFSLILESASTNQTSMYLCASRAGAQETQYFGPGTRLLVL.

The J gene is TRBJ2-1, the V gene TRBV11-2, with D perhaps TRBD1 (5 bases). Germline CDR1 and CDR2: SGHAT and FQNNGV. V was pared by 5 bases and J by 5 bases, with 13 bases between. The CDR3 contains 14 residues. The CDR3 DNA sequence: TGTGCCAGCAGCCTCACAGGTTGGGACAATGAGCAGTTCTTC. The encoded protein is CASSLTGWDNEQFF.

The sample holds many counts of this clone. The J gene is TRBJ1-5, the V gene TRBV28, with D perhaps matching TRBD1 (6 bases). Trimming took off 5 bases at V and 0 bases at J, with 17 bases between the two ends. The germline V gene has CDR1 MDHEN and CDR2 SYDVKM. The CDR3 loop spans 17 amino acids. Written as DNA, the CDR3 is TGTGCCAGCAGTCCCCCTACTCAGGGGTTTAGCAATCAGCCCCAGCATTTT. Amino acids: CASSPPTQGFSNQPQHF.

The V and J genes are TRBV11-2 and TRBJ2-3; the D gene is possibly TRBD2 (5 bases). Trimming took off 4 bases at V and 2 bases at J, with 13 bases between the two ends. The CDR3 extends over 15 amino acids. Per the germline V gene, CDR1 is SGHAT and CDR2 is FQNNGV. The CDR3 DNA reads TGTGCCAGCAGCTCTATGGCGGGCGCCACAGATACGCAGTATTTT. It specifies CASSSMAGATDTQYF.

V is TRBV7-3 and J is TRBJ2-3; 9 bases map to TRBD2. V lost 2 bases to trimming and J lost 3 bases; unmatched junction nucleotides: 6. The CDR3 totals 16 residues. Germline CDR1 reads SGHTA; CDR2 reads FQGTGA. This CDR3 reads CASSLWASGVTDTQYF. The CDR3 bases are TGTGCCAGCAGCTTATGGGCTAGCGGGGTGACAGATACGCAGTATTTT.

This chain joins TRBV19 and TRBJ2-1, with TRBD2 identical over 7 bases. This CDR3 has 15 amino acids. Germline V CDR1 and CDR2: LNHDA, SQIVND (reference sequence). Germline trimming cut 4 bases from V and 2 bases from J; bases unmatched to any gene: 5. CDR3: CASSRSSGPYNEQFF. The CDR3 region has the DNA TGTGCCAGTAGTAGGTCTAGCGGACCCTACAATGAGCAGTTCTTC.

CDR3 in DNA: TGCGCCAGCAGCTTCGGGGATACGCAGTATTTT. Protein: CASSFGDTQYF. This chain joins TRBV5-1 and TRBJ2-3, with unresolved D. V lost 2 bases to trimming and J lost 6 bases, with 4 bases between them. The CDR3 extends over 11 amino acids. The V gene's germline CDR1 is SGHRS and CDR2 YFSETQ.

The rearrangement joins TRBV7-8 to TRBJ1-2; maybe TRBD1 (5 bases). Trimming removed 3 bases at V and 8 bases at J, with 13 bases between. CDR1 and CDR2 from the germline V gene are SGHVS and FQNEAQ. This CDR3 is built from 13 residues. This CDR3 is CASSLGRGNGYTF. DNA of the CDR3: TGTGCCAGCAGCTTGGGGAGGGGAAACGGCTACACCTTC.

Comment on this clone: The limits of the CDR3 on the DNA are not certain, so only TCRdb's listed CDR3 is given. The chain has TRBV19 and TRBJ1-5; no DNA check was done on the table's D call, TRBD1. The germline V gene encodes CDR1 LNHDA and CDR2 SQIVND (reference sequence). Including both end residues, the CDR3 is 16 amino acids long. The CDR3 loop is CASTSGQLPFNQPQHF.

The CDR3 here is CAISDLMAGGNTIYF. The CDR3 coding sequence is TGTGCCATCAGTGACTTGATGGCAGGAGGAAACACCATATATTTT. The chain has TRBV10-3 and TRBJ1-3; D is ambiguous. The CDR3 is 15 amino acids. CDR1 and CDR2 from the germline V gene are ENHRY and SYGVKD. V was trimmed by 3 bases and J by 4 bases, leaving 13 bases between them.

The rearrangement links TRBV19 to TRBJ1-5, with 9 positions matching TRBD1. The CDR3 extends over 18 amino acids. Germline lookup yields CDR1 LNHDA and CDR2 SQIVND (reference sequence). V shed 5 bases and J 0 bases; nucleotides not matched to a gene: 11. The CDR3 nucleotides read TGTGCCAGTAGTCAGGACAGGGGTCTAACAGTTAGCAATCAGCCCCAGCATTTT. This sequence encodes CASSQDRGLTVSNQPQHF.

This rearrangement joins TRBV5-4 to TRBJ2-2; TRBD1 matches at 8 bases. The CDR3 is made up of 16 amino acids. Trimming cost V 1 base and J 2 bases; bases outside gene matches: 4. Germline V lookup: CDR1 SGHNT, CDR2 YYREEE (reference sequence). The CDR3 DNA reads as TGTGCCAGCAGCTTGTCAGGGGGCGAAAACACCGGGGAGCTGTTTTTT. Translating gives CASSLSGGENTGELFF.

The rearrangement joins TRBV7-3 to TRBJ2-3, with 10 nucleotides matching TRBD2. The CDR3 has 14 amino acids. After removal of 5 bases from V and 6 bases from J, the junction contained 5 bases not matched to a gene. In germline, CDR1 is SGHTA, CDR2 FQGTGA. CDR3 DNA sequence: TGTGCCAGCAGCCCCGGGACTAGCGATGATACGCAGTATTTT. This encodes CASSPGTSDDTQYF. Using reference TRBV7-3 and TRBJ2-3 for the parts outside the CDR3, the full variable domain is GAGVSQTPSNKVTEKGKYVELRCDPISGHTALYWYRQSLGQGPEFLIYFQGTGAADDSGLPNDRFFAVRPEGSVSTLKIQRTERGDSAVYLCASSPGTSDDTQYFGPGTRLTVL.